The present entry profiles one T cell receptor (beta chain) with its context. The target antigen is unknown. Clones were read by immunoSEQ multiplex PCR, and TCRdb kept only the in-frame ones, dropping some. The sample holds around 50,000 clones; approximately 84% are singletons and the top ten take around 15%. This record comes from a study of T cell responses to AZD1222 COVID-19 vaccine. Whole-study findings and limits: Reports indicate that nearly half of spike-specific TCRs are directed at unmutated variant regions. Vaccine-associated CD4 TCRs spanned spike, dominant at 160-218 and 743-854. Donors in the cohort were predominantly white British and more often female, and clonal diversity was possibly underestimated. Repertoires in all cases were sampled only once the peak T cell response had passed.

Germline assignment: CDR1 GTSNPN and CDR2 SVGIG (reference sequence). The CDR3 is 14 amino acids. V was trimmed by 7 bases and J by 7 bases, leaving 22 bases between them. The source is an adult in good health. The sample was peripheral blood, taken on day 0 of AZD1222 vaccination. The V gene is TRBV30, the J gene TRBJ2-5; unclear D gene. The CDR3 DNA reads TGTGCCTCCTCAAACAGAGCTACGAGAAGGACCCAGTACTTC. Its translation: CASSNRATRRTQYF. The whole variable domain, filled in from reference TRBV30 and TRBJ2-5, reads SQTIHQWPATLVQPVGSPLSLECTVEGTSNPNLYWYRQAAGRGLQLLFYSVGIGQISSEVPQNLSASRPQDRQFILSSKKLLLSDSGFYLCASSNRATRRTQYFGPGTRLLVL.